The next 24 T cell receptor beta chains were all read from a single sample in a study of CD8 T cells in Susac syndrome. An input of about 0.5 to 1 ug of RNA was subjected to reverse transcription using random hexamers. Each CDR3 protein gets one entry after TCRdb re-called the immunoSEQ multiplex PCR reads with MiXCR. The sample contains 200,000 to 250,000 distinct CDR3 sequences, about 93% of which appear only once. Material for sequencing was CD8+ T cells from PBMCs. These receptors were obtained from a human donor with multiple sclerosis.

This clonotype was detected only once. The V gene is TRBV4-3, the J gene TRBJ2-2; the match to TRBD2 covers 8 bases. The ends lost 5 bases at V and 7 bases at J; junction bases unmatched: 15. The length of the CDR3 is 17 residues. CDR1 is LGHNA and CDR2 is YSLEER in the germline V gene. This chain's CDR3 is CASSTKMAGGADGELFF. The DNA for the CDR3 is TGCGCCAGCAGCACCAAAATGGCGGGAGGAGCGGACGGGGAGCTGTTTTTT.

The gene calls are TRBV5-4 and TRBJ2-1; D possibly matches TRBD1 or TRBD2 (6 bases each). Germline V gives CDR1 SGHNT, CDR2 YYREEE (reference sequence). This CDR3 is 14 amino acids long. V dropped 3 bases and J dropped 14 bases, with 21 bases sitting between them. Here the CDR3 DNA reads TGTGCCAGCAGCTCCCCCCTAGGTGAGGGGGGAGAGTTCTTC. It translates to CASSSPLGEGGEFF.

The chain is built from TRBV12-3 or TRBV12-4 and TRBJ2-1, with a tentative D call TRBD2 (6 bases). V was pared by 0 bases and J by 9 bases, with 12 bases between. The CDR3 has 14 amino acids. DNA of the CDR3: TGTGCCAGCAGTTTAGCGCCTAGCGTGAGTGAGCAGTTCTTC. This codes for CASSLAPSVSEQFF.

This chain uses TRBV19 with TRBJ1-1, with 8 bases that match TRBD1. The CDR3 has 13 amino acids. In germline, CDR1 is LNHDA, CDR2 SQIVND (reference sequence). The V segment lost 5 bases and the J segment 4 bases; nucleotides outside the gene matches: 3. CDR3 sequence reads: CASSDRGPTEAFF. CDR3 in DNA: TGTGCCAGTAGTGACAGGGGCCCCACTGAAGCTTTCTTT.

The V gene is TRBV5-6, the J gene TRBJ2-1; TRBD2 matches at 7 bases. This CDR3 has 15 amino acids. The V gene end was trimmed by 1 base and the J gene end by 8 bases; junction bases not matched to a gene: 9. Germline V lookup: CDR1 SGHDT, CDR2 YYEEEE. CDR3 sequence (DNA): TGTGCCAGCAGCTTGTCTCTAGTGGGAGGGGATGAGCAGTTCTTC. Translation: CASSLSLVGGDEQFF.

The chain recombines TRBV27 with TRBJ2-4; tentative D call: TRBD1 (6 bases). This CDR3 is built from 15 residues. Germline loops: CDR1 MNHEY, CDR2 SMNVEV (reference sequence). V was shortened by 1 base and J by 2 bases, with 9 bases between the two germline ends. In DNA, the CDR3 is TGTGCCAGCAGTTTATTTACAGGGACCAAAAACATTCAGTACTTC. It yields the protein CASSLFTGTKNIQYF.

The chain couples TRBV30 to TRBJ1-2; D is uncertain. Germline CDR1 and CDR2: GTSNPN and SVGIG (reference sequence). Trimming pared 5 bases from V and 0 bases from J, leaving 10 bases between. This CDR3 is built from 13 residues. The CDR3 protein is CAWGGSPNYGYTF. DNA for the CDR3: TGTGCCTGGGGAGGGAGTCCTAACTATGGCTACACCTTC.

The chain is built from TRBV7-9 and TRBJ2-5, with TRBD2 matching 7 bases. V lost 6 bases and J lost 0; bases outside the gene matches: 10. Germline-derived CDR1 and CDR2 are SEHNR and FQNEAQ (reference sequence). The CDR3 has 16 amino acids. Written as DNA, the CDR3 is TGTGCCAGCAGTTCCACCTCACTAGCGTACCAAGAGACCCAGTACTTC. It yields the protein CASSSTSLAYQETQYF.

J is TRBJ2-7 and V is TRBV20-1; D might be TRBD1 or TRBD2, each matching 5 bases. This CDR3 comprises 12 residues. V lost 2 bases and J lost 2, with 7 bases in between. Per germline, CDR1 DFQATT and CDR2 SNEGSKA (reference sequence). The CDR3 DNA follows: TGCAGTGCTAGACTGGGGGCCTACGAGCAGTACTTC. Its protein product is CSARLGAYEQYF.

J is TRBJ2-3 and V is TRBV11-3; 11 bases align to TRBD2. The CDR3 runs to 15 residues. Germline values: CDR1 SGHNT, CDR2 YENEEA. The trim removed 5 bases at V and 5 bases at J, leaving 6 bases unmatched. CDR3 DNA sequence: TGTGCCAGCAGCCCCGGAACTAGCGGGGGAGATACGCAGTATTTT. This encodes CASSPGTSGGDTQYF.

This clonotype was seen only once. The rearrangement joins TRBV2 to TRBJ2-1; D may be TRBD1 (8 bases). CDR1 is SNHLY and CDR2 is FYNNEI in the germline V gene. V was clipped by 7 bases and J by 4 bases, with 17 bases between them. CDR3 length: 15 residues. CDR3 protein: CASTPGQGLYNEQFF. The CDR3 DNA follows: TGTGCCAGCACCCCTGGACAGGGACTATACAATGAGCAGTTCTTC.

The DNA for the CDR3 is TGTGCCAGCAGGTGGACAGTTTCTGGGAGGGCCTCTGGGGCCAACGTCCTGACTTTC. It codes for CASRWTVSGRASGANVLTF. The rearrangement uses TRBV27 and TRBJ2-6; D is perhaps TRBD2 (7 bases). V lost 6 bases and J 0 bases, leaving 21 bases between the germline ends. The CDR3 has 19 residues. Germline CDR1 reads MNHEY; CDR2 reads SMNVEV (reference sequence).

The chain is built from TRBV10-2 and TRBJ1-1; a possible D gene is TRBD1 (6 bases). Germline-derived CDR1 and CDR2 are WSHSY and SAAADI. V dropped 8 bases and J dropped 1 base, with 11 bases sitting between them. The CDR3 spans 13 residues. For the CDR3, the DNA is TGCGCCAGCGGAGGGGGATCGAACACTGAAGCTTTCTTT. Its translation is CASGGGSNTEAFF.

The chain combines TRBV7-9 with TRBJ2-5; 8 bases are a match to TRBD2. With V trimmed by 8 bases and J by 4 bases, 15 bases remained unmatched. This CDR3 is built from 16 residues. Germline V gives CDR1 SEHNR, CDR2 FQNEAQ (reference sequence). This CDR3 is CASDFPGTSALETQYF. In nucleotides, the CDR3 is TGTGCCAGCGATTTCCCCGGGACTAGTGCCCTAGAGACCCAGTACTTC. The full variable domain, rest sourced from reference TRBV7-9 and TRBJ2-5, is DTGVSQNPRHKITKRGQNVTFRCDPISEHNRLYWYRQTLGQGPEFLTYFQNEAQLEKSRLLSDRFSAERPKGSFSTLEIQRTEQGDSAMYLCASDFPGTSALETQYFGPGTRLLVL.

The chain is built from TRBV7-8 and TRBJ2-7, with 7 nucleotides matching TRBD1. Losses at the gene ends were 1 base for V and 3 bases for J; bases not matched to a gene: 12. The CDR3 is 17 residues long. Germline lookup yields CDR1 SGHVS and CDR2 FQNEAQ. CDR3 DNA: TGTGCCAGCAGCTTAGAAGCCCGCTCGACAGGGATCTACGAGCAGTACTTC. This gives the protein CASSLEARSTGIYEQYF.

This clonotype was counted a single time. CDR3 bases: TGTGCCAGCAGCTTTAGAGCCACAGATACGCAGTATTTT. Its translation: CASSFRATDTQYF. The chain is built from TRBV5-4 and TRBJ2-3; no firm D call. Germline values: CDR1 SGHNT, CDR2 YYREEE (reference sequence). CDR3 size: 13 residues. Trimming removed 2 bases at V and 2 bases at J, with 6 bases between.

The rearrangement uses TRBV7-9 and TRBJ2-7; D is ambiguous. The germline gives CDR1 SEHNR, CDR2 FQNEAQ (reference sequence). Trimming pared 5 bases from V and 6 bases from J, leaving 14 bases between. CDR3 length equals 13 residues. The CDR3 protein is CASSTIALGEQYF. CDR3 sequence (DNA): TGTGCCAGCAGCACCATAGCTTTGGGCGAGCAGTACTTC.

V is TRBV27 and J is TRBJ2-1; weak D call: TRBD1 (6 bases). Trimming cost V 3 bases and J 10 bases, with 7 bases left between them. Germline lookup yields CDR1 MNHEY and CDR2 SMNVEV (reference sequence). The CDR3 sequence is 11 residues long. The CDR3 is CASSLGTEQFF. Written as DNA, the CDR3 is TGTGCCAGCAGTTTGGGGACAGAGCAGTTCTTC.

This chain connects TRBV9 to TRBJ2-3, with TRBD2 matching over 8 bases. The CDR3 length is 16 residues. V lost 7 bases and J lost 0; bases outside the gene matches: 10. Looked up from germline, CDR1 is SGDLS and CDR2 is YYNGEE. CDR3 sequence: CASSESGGESTDTQYF. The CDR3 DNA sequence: TGTGCCAGCTCCGAATCGGGGGGGGAAAGCACAGATACGCAGTATTTT.

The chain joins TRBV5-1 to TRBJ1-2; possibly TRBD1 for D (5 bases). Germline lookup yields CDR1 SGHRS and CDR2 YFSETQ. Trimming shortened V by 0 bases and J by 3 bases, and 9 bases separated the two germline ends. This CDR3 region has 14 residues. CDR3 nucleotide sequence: TGCGCCAGCAGCTTGGCCCGGGGGTACTATGGCTACACCTTC. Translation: CASSLARGYYGYTF. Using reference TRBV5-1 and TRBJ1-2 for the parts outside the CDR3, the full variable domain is KAGVTQTPRYLIKTRGQQVTLSCSPISGHRSVSWYQQTPGQGLQFLFEYFSETQRNKGNFPGRFSGRQFSNSRSEMNVSTLELGDSALYLCASSLARGYYGYTFGSGTRLTVV.

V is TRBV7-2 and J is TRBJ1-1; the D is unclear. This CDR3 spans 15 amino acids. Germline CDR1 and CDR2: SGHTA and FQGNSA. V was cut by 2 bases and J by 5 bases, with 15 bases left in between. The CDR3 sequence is CASSLSQDLRTEAFF. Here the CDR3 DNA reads TGTGCCAGCAGCTTATCGCAGGATCTCCGGACTGAAGCTTTCTTT.

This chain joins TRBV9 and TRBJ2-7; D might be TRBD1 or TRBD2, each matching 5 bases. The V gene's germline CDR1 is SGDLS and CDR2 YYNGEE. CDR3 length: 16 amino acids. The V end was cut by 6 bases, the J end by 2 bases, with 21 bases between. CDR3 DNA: TGTGCCAGCACCCCCAGCGGAGCCCGGGGCCCCTACGAGCAGTACTTC. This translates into CASTPSGARGPYEQYF.

The CDR3 coding sequence is TGTGCCAGCATCCCTAGCGGGAGCTCCTACAATGAGCAGTTCTTC. Amino acids: CASIPSGSSYNEQFF. The J gene is TRBJ2-1, the V gene TRBV12-3 or TRBV12-4, with 10 bases fitting TRBD2. Losses at the gene ends were 7 bases for V and 0 bases for J; bases not matched to a gene: 3. This CDR3 has 15 residues.

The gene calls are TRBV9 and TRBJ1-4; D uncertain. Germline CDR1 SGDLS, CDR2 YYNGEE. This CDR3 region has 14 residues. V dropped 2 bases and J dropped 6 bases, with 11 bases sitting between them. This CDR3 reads CASSVEGSDEKLFF. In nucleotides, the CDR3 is TGTGCCAGCAGCGTGGAAGGGTCGGATGAAAAACTGTTTTTT.